The present TCR beta chain was sequenced within a study of blood T cell repertoires in COVID-19. In the study overall: Italy, Spain and the United States were the sources of the convalescent and acute COVID-19 samples.

V shed 5 bases, J shed 2 bases, and the junction held 4 bases outside the gene matches. Germline CDR1 is KGHSH and CDR2 is LQKENI. The CDR3 is 14 amino acids. This clone was found once. The repertoire was sequenced with immunoSEQ multiplex PCR; TCRdb's copy has only in-frame clones and lacks some. The sample has 270,000 or so clones; roughly 89% are singletons. The Seattle site enrolled patients during active infection and followed them longitudinally. This receptor was taken from a woman in her twenties or thirties with COVID-19, enrolled during active disease. The sequenced sample was peripheral blood. The gene calls are TRBV18 and TRBJ2-7, with 9 bases aligning to TRBD1. Here the CDR3 reads CASSTRQGAYEQYF. The CDR3 DNA reads TGTGCCAGCTCAACTAGACAGGGGGCCTACGAGCAGTACTTC.